These 30 T cell receptor beta chains were sequenced from one sample in a study of Ad26.COV2.S vaccination and SARS-CoV-2 variants. Treatment of the sample: around 19 received Ad26.COV2.S at low or high dose, single or two shots; about 5 received placebo; per-sample allocation not given. Day 63 after the first vaccine or placebo injection was the time point for sampling. Assay: immunoSEQ multiplex PCR; the TCRdb copy retains only in-frame clones and omits some. The data hold fewer than 500,000 clones, with approximately 92% observed a single time. The input for sequencing was peripheral blood, taken in a trial of Ad26.COV2.S vaccine versus placebo. The receptors shown here come from a person aged 18 to 59 who received the Ad26.COV2.S COVID-19 vaccine or a placebo.

This chain uses TRBV11-1 with TRBJ2-1; a weak D match, TRBD1 (6 bases). The V gene's germline CDR1 is SGHAT and CDR2 FQDESV (reference sequence). This CDR3 has 15 residues. V was shortened by 5 bases and J by 0 bases, with 11 bases between the two germline ends. CDR3 DNA: TGTGCCAGCAGCCTGGGGACAAACTCCTACAATGAGCAGTTCTTC. It translates to CASSLGTNSYNEQFF.

The chain combines TRBV6-5 with TRBJ1-5, with D uncertain. Germline-derived CDR1 and CDR2 are MNHEY and SVGAGI. The CDR3 is made up of 13 amino acids. V was cut by 0 bases and J by 6 bases, with 6 bases left in between. The CDR3 loop is CASSYSSGQPQHF. CDR3 bases: TGTGCCAGCAGTTACTCGAGCGGTCAGCCCCAGCATTTT.

CDR3 sequence: CASRPGLAITGELFF. CDR3 coding DNA: TGTGCCAGTAGGCCGGGACTAGCTATCACCGGGGAGCTGTTTTTT. This sequence joins TRBV19 and TRBJ2-2, with 9 nucleotides matching TRBD2. Germline-derived CDR1 and CDR2 are LNHDA and SQIVND (reference sequence). This CDR3 spans 15 amino acids. V lost 6 bases and J lost 4; bases outside the gene matches: 6.

The genes are TRBV27 and TRBJ2-7; weak D call: TRBD2 (5 bases). Germline CDR1 reads MNHEY; CDR2 reads SMNVEV (reference sequence). There are 11 residues in the CDR3. Trimming left V 6 bases short and J 4 bases short, with 7 bases between. The CDR3 DNA sequence: TGTGCCAGCAGGACGGGGTACGAGCAGTACTTC. Translation gives CASRTGYEQYF.

This chain joins TRBV7-6 and TRBJ2-5, with unresolved D. The CDR3 is 13 residues long. The germline CDR1 and CDR2 sequences are SGHVS and FNYEAQ. Trimming cost V 3 bases and J 5 bases, with 10 bases left between them. The CDR3 bases are TGTGCCAGCAGCTTTGCCCATCGGGAGACCCAGTACTTC. Translated: CASSFAHRETQYF.

The chain recombines TRBV9 with TRBJ2-3, with D hard to call. This CDR3 region has 14 residues. Per the germline V gene, CDR1 is SGDLS and CDR2 is YYNGEE. V shed 0 bases and J shed 0 bases, with 5 bases lying between them. This CDR3 reads CASSVVESTDTQYF. DNA for the CDR3: TGTGCCAGCAGCGTAGTCGAGAGCACAGATACGCAGTATTTT.

The V gene is TRBV19, the J gene TRBJ1-2; 9 nucleotides line up with TRBD1. Looked up from germline, CDR1 is LNHDA and CDR2 is SQIVND (reference sequence). V trimming: 7 bases; J trimming: 8 bases; junction bases outside the gene matches: 5. The CDR3 is 12 residues long. The CDR3 region is CASKDRGRGYTF. As DNA, the CDR3 is TGTGCCAGTAAGGACAGGGGAAGGGGCTACACCTTC.

The rearrangement uses TRBV2 and TRBJ2-7; D is perhaps TRBD1 (6 bases). With 8 bases removed from V and 2 bases from J, the gap between germline ends came to 13 bases. The CDR3 is 13 residues long. From germline, CDR1 is SNHLY and CDR2 FYNNEI. CDR3 DNA: TGTGCCAGCGGTGGGGACACAACCTACGAGCAGTACTTC. Protein product: CASGGDTTYEQYF.

This clone was counted a few times. This chain connects TRBV5-6 to TRBJ1-2, with no clear D. Germline V lookup: CDR1 SGHDT, CDR2 YYEEEE. V lost 0 bases and J 4 bases, leaving 13 bases between the germline ends. The CDR3 is 15 residues long. The CDR3 region has the DNA TGTGCCAGCAGCTTGGAAGCAGAAGTGGTCTATGGCTACACCTTC. Amino acid sequence: CASSLEAEVVYGYTF.

The J gene is TRBJ1-4, the V gene TRBV6-6; D gene ambiguous. Trimming pared 4 bases from V and 16 bases from J, leaving 19 bases between. Germline V lookup: CDR1 MNHNY, CDR2 SVGAGI (reference sequence). This CDR3 contains 13 residues. The CDR3 nucleotides are TGTGCCAGCAGTTTAACGCAAAGGACGGAAGGGTTTTTT. It yields the protein CASSLTQRTEGFF.

The chain joins TRBV15 to TRBJ2-7; D remains unclear. CDR1 LNHNV and CDR2 YYDKDF come from the germline V gene (reference sequence). The CDR3 is 14 residues long. Trimming stripped 0 bases from V and 4 bases from J, with 10 bases between. CDR3 DNA: TGTGCCACCAGCAGAGAAAAGGGTAGTTACGAGCAGTACTTC. Encoded protein: CATSREKGSYEQYF.

V gene TRBV7-2 combines with J gene TRBJ2-3; possible D gene TRBD1, 6 bases. Trimming cost V 7 bases and J 1 base, with 15 bases left between them. The CDR3 runs 15 residues. Germline loops: CDR1 SGHTA, CDR2 FQGNSA. CDR3 protein: CASNRQGPGTDTQYF. In nucleotides, the CDR3 is TGTGCCAGCAACCGCCAGGGGCCGGGCACAGATACGCAGTATTTT.

The rearrangement uses TRBV27 and TRBJ2-1; 9 nucleotides agree with TRBD2. V gave up 1 base and J gave up 6 bases; unmatched junction bases: 7. The CDR3 totals 16 residues. In germline, CDR1 is MNHEY, CDR2 SMNVEV (reference sequence). CDR3 sequence reads: CASSLFAGGGRNEQFF. CDR3 sequence (DNA): TGTGCCAGCAGTTTATTTGCGGGAGGGGGCCGCAATGAGCAGTTCTTC.

The chain uses TRBV5-4 and TRBJ1-4; perhaps TRBD1 as D (5 bases). CDR3 length: 17 amino acids. Trimming took off 4 bases at V and 6 bases at J, with 22 bases between the two ends. Germline V CDR1 and CDR2: SGHNT, YYREEE (reference sequence). DNA of the CDR3: TGTGCCAGCAGCCCGGGCGGGACCGCAAAGAACGATGAAAAACTGTTTTTT. Its translation is CASSPGGTAKNDEKLFF.

The chain joins TRBV2 to TRBJ1-5; a weak D match, TRBD1 (5 bases). The germline V gene has CDR1 SNHLY and CDR2 FYNNEI. The CDR3 loop spans 14 amino acids. Trimming took off 2 bases at V and 5 bases at J, with 10 bases between the two ends. The CDR3 DNA reads as TGTGCCAGCAGTGAACCAGGGTCCGATCAGCCCCAGCATTTT. Amino acid sequence: CASSEPGSDQPQHF. Using reference TRBV2 and TRBJ1-5 for the parts outside the CDR3, the full variable domain is EPEVTQTPSHQVTQMGQEVILRCVPISNHLYFYWYRQILGQKVEFLVSFYNNEISEKSEIFDDQFSVERPDGSNFTLKIRSTKLEDSAMYFCASSEPGSDQPQHFGDGTRLSIL.

The chain combines TRBV12-3 or TRBV12-4 with TRBJ2-6; D unresolved. V was cut by 3 bases and J by 4 bases, with 4 bases left in between. This CDR3 comprises 13 residues. CDR3 amino acids: CASSLAGANVLTF. The DNA of the CDR3 is TGTGCCAGCAGTTTGGCCGGGGCCAACGTCCTGACTTTC.

The J gene is TRBJ2-7, the V gene TRBV9; TRBD2 might be the D (6 bases). The CDR3 extends over 15 amino acids. The V gene lost 0 bases and the J gene lost 3 bases, with 13 bases spanning the gap. Germline V CDR1 and CDR2: SGDLS, YYNGEE. As DNA, the CDR3 is TGTGCCAGCAGCGTAGGCGGGATTTTCCTCTACGAGCAGTACTTC. Protein: CASSVGGIFLYEQYF.

The rearrangement uses TRBV9 and TRBJ2-7, with TRBD2 identical over 13 bases. The CDR3 has 16 amino acids. Germline assignment: CDR1 SGDLS and CDR2 YYNGEE. The J segment lost 5 bases and the V segment lost 2 bases, leaving 7 bases of the junction unmatched. The CDR3 sequence: CASSVGLAGSGNEQYF. The CDR3 bases are TGTGCCAGCAGCGTGGGACTAGCGGGATCGGGCAACGAGCAGTACTTC. The whole variable domain, filled in from reference TRBV9 and TRBJ2-7, reads DSGVTQTPKHLITATGQRVTLRCSPRSGDLSVYWYQQSLDQGLQFLIQYYNGEERAKGNILERFSAQQFPDLHSELNLSSLELGDSALYFCASSVGLAGSGNEQYFGPGTRLTVT.

This clone has a handful of counts. The rearrangement joins TRBV4-1 to TRBJ1-3; D gene ambiguous. Germline CDR1 and CDR2: MGHRA and YSYEKL. The V end lost 1 base, the J end lost 4 bases, and 17 bases lay between the germline ends. The CDR3 totals 17 residues. The CDR3 is CASSQGATGSYGNTIYF. The CDR3, as DNA: TGCGCCAGCAGCCAAGGGGCCACCGGGAGCTACGGAAACACCATATATTTT.

The genes are TRBV23-1 and TRBJ1-3; a weak D match, TRBD1 (6 bases). Being an ORF, TRBV23-1 has a function that is uncertain. CDR3 size: 16 residues. The ends were cut back, 6 bases at V and 0 bases at J, with 15 bases in the middle. This chain's CDR3 is CASSPPTGVSGNTIYF. Here the CDR3 DNA reads TGCGCCAGCAGCCCCCCGACAGGAGTCTCTGGAAACACCATATATTTT.

The V call is TRBV3-1 (or the pseudogene TRBV3-2), the J call TRBJ1-4, with D possibly TRBD1 on 5 matching bases. CDR1 and CDR2 (germline): LGHDT, YNNKEL (reference sequence). Trimming removed 0 bases from V and 5 bases from J, with 13 bases in between. This CDR3 contains 16 residues. CDR3 sequence reads: CASSQDRTSENEKLFF. The CDR3, as DNA: TGTGCCAGCAGCCAAGATCGGACATCCGAAAATGAAAAACTGTTTTTT.

This sequence joins TRBV10-1 and TRBJ1-4, with 8 bases matching TRBD1. Germline V gene data show CDR1 as WNHNN and CDR2 as SYGVQD (reference sequence). This CDR3 spans 17 amino acids. J lost 3 bases, V lost 0 bases, and 6 bases had no gene match. The CDR3 loop is CASSESIPQGANEKLFF. As DNA, the CDR3 is TGCGCCAGCAGTGAGTCGATCCCACAGGGGGCTAATGAAAAACTGTTTTTT.

The rearrangement joins TRBV28 to TRBJ1-5; TRBD1 matches 7 bases. Germline assignment: CDR1 MDHEN and CDR2 SYDVKM. The CDR3 contains 13 residues. Trimming at V came to 5 bases and at J to 7 bases, leaving 5 bases not matched to a gene. The CDR3 spells CASSDRARQPQHF. CDR3 nucleotides: TGTGCCAGCAGTGACAGGGCTAGGCAGCCCCAGCATTTT. Full variable domain (missing parts from reference TRBV28 and TRBJ1-5): DVKVTQSSRYLVKRTGEKVFLECVQDMDHENMFWYRQDPGLGLRLIYFSYDVKMKEKGDIPEGYSVSREKKERFSLILESASTNQTSMYLCASSDRARQPQHFGDGTRLSIL.

The chain is built from TRBV5-4 and TRBJ2-1; 7 nucleotides align to TRBD1. The V gene end was trimmed by 0 bases and the J gene end by 6 bases; junction bases not matched to a gene: 6. From germline, CDR1 is SGHNT and CDR2 YYREEE (reference sequence). CDR3 length: 15 amino acids. CDR3 residues: CASSLDQGVSNEQFF. CDR3 in DNA: TGTGCCAGCAGCTTGGATCAGGGGGTGAGCAATGAGCAGTTCTTC.

The chain carries TRBV6-5 and TRBJ1-2, with D possibly TRBD1 on 5 matching bases. This CDR3 has 13 amino acids. In germline, CDR1 is MNHEY, CDR2 SVGAGI. Trimming stripped 2 bases from V and 7 bases from J, with 11 bases between. CDR3 nucleotide sequence: TGTGCCAGCAGTTACCGCTGGGACGGTGGCTACACCTTC. Encoded protein: CASSYRWDGGYTF.

The chain carries TRBV5-6 and TRBJ1-2; 7 bases are shared with TRBD1. J was trimmed by 0 bases and V by 4 bases; bases with no gene match: 9. The V gene's germline CDR1 is SGHDT and CDR2 YYEEEE. This CDR3 is built from 16 residues. CDR3 sequence reads: CASSRDRDYTNYGYTF. For the CDR3, the DNA is TGTGCCAGCAGCAGGGACAGAGATTATACTAACTATGGCTACACCTTC.

This clone is a singleton in its sample. The V gene is TRBV3-1 (or the pseudogene TRBV3-2), the J gene TRBJ2-3, with D possibly TRBD2 on 6 matching bases. Trimming stripped 4 bases from V and 0 bases from J, with 11 bases between. Germline V gene data show CDR1 as LGHDT and CDR2 as YNNKEL (reference sequence). The CDR3 contains 15 residues. CDR3 region: CASSLGTSSTDTQYF. CDR3 sequence (DNA): TGTGCCAGCAGCCTCGGGACTTCTAGCACAGATACGCAGTATTTT.

This chain links TRBV7-8 with TRBJ2-1; D is possibly TRBD2 (5 bases). The germline gives CDR1 SGHVS, CDR2 FQNEAQ. This CDR3 comprises 16 residues. Trimming took 5 bases from V and 6 from J, leaving 20 bases between them. This CDR3 reads CASSPLLRAGTNEQFF. CDR3 nucleotide sequence: TGTGCCAGCAGCCCCCTCCTGAGGGCCGGAACCAATGAGCAGTTCTTC.

This rearrangement joins TRBV28 to TRBJ2-7; D perhaps matches TRBD2 (6 bases). This CDR3 has 15 amino acids. V lost 6 bases and J 2 bases, leaving 17 bases between the germline ends. Germline V gives CDR1 MDHEN, CDR2 SYDVKM. This CDR3 is CASRKTGTYTYEQYF. The DNA for the CDR3 is TGTGCCAGCAGAAAAACCGGGACTTATACCTACGAGCAGTACTTC.

This clone has just a few counts. The CDR3 spells CASSQGPLSSYEQYF. The CDR3 DNA is TGCGCCAGCAGCCAGGGACCCCTTAGTTCCTACGAGCAGTACTTC. This chain links TRBV4-1 with TRBJ2-7; either TRBD1 or TRBD2 may fit D (5 bases each). This CDR3 region has 15 residues. CDR1 is MGHRA and CDR2 is YSYEKL in the germline V gene. With 3 bases removed from V and 1 base from J, the gap between germline ends came to 13 bases.